This T cell receptor beta chain was retrieved from a study of T cells after yellow fever vaccination. Study results and limitations: Once the booster was given, most primary-vaccination clones reappeared, at just under 98% for CD4 and over 85% for CD8. Just a small share of clonotypes turned up in the CD4 compartment as well as the CD8 compartment.

The CDR3 has 12 residues. Per germline, CDR1 DFQATT and CDR2 SNEGSKA (reference sequence). Trimming stripped 3 bases from V and 5 bases from J, with 10 bases between. Each CDR3 protein is one row after TCRdb ran MiXCR on the 5' RACE reads. The table shows 350,000 to 450,000 distinct CDR3 sequences, with approximately 19% occurring only once. This clonotype appeared many times. As yet, its antigen is unknown. The chain is built from TRBV20-1 and TRBJ1-1; D might be TRBD1 (5 bases). The sequence came from a man aged 18 to 29 who received the YFV17D yellow fever vaccine. Sample: PBMCs, taken before the yellow fever booster vaccination. The CDR3 coding sequence is TGCAGTGCTAGGGCCGGGGGGACTGAAGCTTTCTTT. As protein: CSARAGGTEAFF.